This T cell receptor (beta chain) was obtained from a study of T cell responses to AZD1222 COVID-19 vaccine. Turning to the study itself: Pooling was applied to second doses at about 4 or about 12 weeks. Whole-study results and caveats: At baseline, seropositivity was found in only a handful of AZD1222 recipients. Vaccine-associated CD4 TCRs ranged over spike, dominating at 160-218 and 743-854. Clonal diversity may have been underestimated, and the donors were mostly white British, with more females than males.

Produced via immunoSEQ multiplex PCR; TCRdb's table is partial and in-frame only. The sample gives 170,000 or so clones, approximately 90% of which show up once; roughly 2.5% is in the top ten. The table lists this clone with a few counts. Antigen: not known. This CDR3 has 13 residues. Germline CDR1 MDHEN, CDR2 SYDVKM. V lost 6 bases, J lost 5 bases, and 13 bases lay in between. Here the sequenced sample was peripheral blood, taken on day 0 of AZD1222 vaccination. This sequence joins TRBV28 and TRBJ1-1, with a possible D match to TRBD1 (5 bases). The sequence derives from an adult in good health. CDR3 bases: TGTGCCAGCAGGCCAGGGATGGTTACTGAAGCTTTCTTT. Its protein is CASRPGMVTEAFF.